Following are 4 T cell receptor beta chains from one sample sequenced in a study of shared clonotypes between healthy human individuals. Measured with immunoSEQ multiplex PCR; TCRdb has only the in-frame clones, and not every one. The sample has about 2.3 million clones, under 95% seen once. Sequenced material: naive CD4+ T cells from PBMCs. Subset defined: CD45RA+ positively selected. These receptors all stem from a man between 18 and 35 years old in good health. Some clones in this sample may be carry-over from other donors' samples.

The genes are TRBV7-2 and TRBJ2-3; D may be TRBD2 (5 bases). The V gene lost 6 bases and the J gene lost 5 bases, with 12 bases spanning the gap. CDR3 length: 13 residues. Germline values: CDR1 SGHTA, CDR2 FQGNSA. In DNA form, the CDR3 reads TGTGCCAGCAGTCAAGGCCGGGGAGATACGCAGTATTTT. Protein sequence: CASSQGRGDTQYF.

The J gene is TRBJ2-1, the V gene TRBV2; D remains unclear. The length of the CDR3 is 11 residues. Germline loops: CDR1 SNHLY, CDR2 FYNNEI. With 8 bases removed from V and 7 bases from J, the gap between germline ends came to 9 bases. The CDR3 DNA follows: TGTGCCAGCTGTTTTGGGAATGAGCAGTTCTTC. Translation gives CASCFGNEQFF.

Note on this clone: The identical CDR3 is also encoded by other nucleotide sequences in the sample. The V gene is TRBV28, the J gene TRBJ2-7; D ambiguous. The CDR3 totals 12 residues. Germline CDR1 is MDHEN and CDR2 is SYDVKM. V lost 5 bases and J lost 1, with 6 bases in between. CDR3 nucleotide sequence: TGTGCCAGCAGTCCTAGGTCCTACGAGCAGTACTTC. As protein: CASSPRSYEQYF.

A note on this clone: The sample carries other DNA sequences with the same CDR3. The chain has TRBV5-1 and TRBJ1-1, with a weak D call TRBD1 (5 bases). Trimming stripped 3 bases from V and 2 bases from J, with 8 bases between. Per germline, CDR1 SGHRS and CDR2 YFSETQ. The CDR3 extends over 13 amino acids. The chain's CDR3 is CASSSGTNTEAFF. CDR3 sequence (DNA): TGCGCCAGCAGCTCAGGGACTAACACTGAAGCTTTCTTT.